Following are 25 T cell receptor beta chains from one sample sequenced in a study of blood T cell repertoires in COVID-19. TCRdb's copy holds only in-frame clones and misses some; the assay was immunoSEQ multiplex PCR. The top ten clones hold 0.7% of a sample with about 260,000 clones, 88% of them seen once. The specimen sequenced was peripheral blood. Source of these receptors: a human donor in a cohort sampled during active COVID-19.

This chain links TRBV10-3 with TRBJ2-1; 11 nucleotides align to TRBD2. CDR3 length equals 15 residues. The ends lost 10 bases at V and 8 bases at J; junction bases unmatched: 13. Germline V CDR1 and CDR2: ENHRY, SYGVKD. The CDR3 region is CATNSGRARVDEQFF. The CDR3 DNA sequence: TGTGCCACCAATAGCGGGAGGGCCCGGGTGGATGAGCAGTTCTTC.

The rearrangement joins TRBV19 to TRBJ1-5, with 10 bases fitting TRBD1. CDR3 size: 16 residues. V lost 3 bases and J lost 4; bases outside the gene matches: 6. Germline V lookup: CDR1 LNHDA, CDR2 SQIVND (reference sequence). The CDR3, as DNA: TGTGCCAGTAGTATCTCCGGGACAGGGGATAATCAGCCCCAGCATTTT. Translated: CASSISGTGDNQPQHF.

This rearrangement joins TRBV4-3 to TRBJ1-1; weak D call: TRBD1 (5 bases). CDR3 size: 12 residues. Germline V gene data show CDR1 as LGHNA and CDR2 as YSLEER. V was trimmed by 2 bases and J by 8 bases, leaving 9 bases between them. The CDR3 DNA follows: TGCGCCAGCAGCCAATATACAGGCGAAGCTTTCTTT. The encoded protein is CASSQYTGEAFF.

The chain couples TRBV20-1 to TRBJ2-7; 7 bases agree with TRBD2. CDR1 is DFQATT, CDR2 SNEGSKA, per germline (reference sequence). This CDR3 is 11 amino acids long. V shed 3 bases and J 12 bases; nucleotides not matched to a gene: 8. Written as DNA, the CDR3 is TGCAGTGCTAGTCTGGGAGGGGTTAGGTACTTC. Translating gives CSASLGGVRYF.

This rearrangement joins TRBV27 to TRBJ1-6; TRBD1 might be the D (6 bases). The CDR3 length is 15 residues. V gave up 0 bases and J gave up 7 bases, with 10 bases separating them. Germline V gives CDR1 MNHEY, CDR2 SMNVEV (reference sequence). CDR3 in DNA: TGTGCCAGCAGTTTATCGGGGGGGGCCAATTCACCCCTCCACTTT. This codes for CASSLSGGANSPLHF.

The chain combines TRBV28 with TRBJ1-6; D is undetermined. Looked up from germline, CDR1 is MDHEN and CDR2 is SYDVKM. The V end was cut by 8 bases, the J end by 0 bases, with 11 bases between. This CDR3 spans 15 amino acids. In nucleotides, the CDR3 is TGTGCCAGCCGTCTCCTAAGCTCCTATAATTCACCCCTCCACTTT. It translates to CASRLLSSYNSPLHF.

This rearrangement joins TRBV9 to TRBJ2-7; tentatively, D is TRBD1 (6 bases). V lost 0 bases and J 5 bases, leaving 12 bases between the germline ends. Germline V lookup: CDR1 SGDLS, CDR2 YYNGEE. The length of the CDR3 is 14 residues. The CDR3: CASSVGGGKNEQYF. The CDR3 DNA reads as TGTGCCAGCAGCGTAGGAGGGGGAAAAAACGAGCAGTACTTC.

This clone has just one count. The V gene is TRBV28, the J gene TRBJ1-1; TRBD1 matches 9 bases. V was clipped by 4 bases and J by 0 bases; unmatched bases: 3. The CDR3 totals 15 residues. The germline CDR1 and CDR2 sequences are MDHEN and SYDVKM. This CDR3 reads CASSSTGGLNTEAFF. In nucleotides, the CDR3 is TGTGCCAGCAGTTCAACAGGGGGCTTGAACACTGAAGCTTTCTTT.

This clone came up once. J is TRBJ2-5 and V is TRBV7-9; D is perhaps TRBD1 (6 bases). This CDR3 spans 14 amino acids. Germline V lookup: CDR1 SEHNR, CDR2 FQNEAQ (reference sequence). V gave up 3 bases and J gave up 2 bases, with 10 bases separating them. The CDR3 loop reads CASSFSQGQETQYF. The CDR3 nucleotides are TGTGCCAGCAGCTTCTCGCAGGGGCAAGAGACCCAGTACTTC. Complete variable domain (other parts from reference TRBV7-9 and TRBJ2-5): DTGVSQNPRHKITKRGQNVTFRCDPISEHNRLYWYRQTLGQGPEFLTYFQNEAQLEKSRLLSDRFSAERPKGSFSTLEIQRTEQGDSAMYLCASSFSQGQETQYFGPGTRLLVL.

The J gene is TRBJ1-2, the V gene TRBV15, with D perhaps TRBD1 (5 bases). The V gene lost 1 base and the J gene lost 6 bases, with 15 bases spanning the gap. The V gene's germline CDR1 is LNHNV and CDR2 YYDKDF (reference sequence). CDR3 length equals 15 residues. The CDR3 bases are TGTGCCACCAGCAGAGCTTTGGGGGGAGGGGATGGCTACACCTTC. It codes for CATSRALGGGDGYTF.

The V gene is TRBV18, the J gene TRBJ2-7, with 8 bases lining up with TRBD1. This CDR3 spans 14 amino acids. V gave up 2 bases and J gave up 7 bases; unmatched junction bases: 7. CDR1 and CDR2 (germline): KGHSH, LQKENI. The CDR3 region is CASSPDRGVGEQYF. The CDR3 region has the DNA TGTGCCAGCTCACCAGACAGGGGTGTAGGGGAGCAGTACTTC.

The chain recombines TRBV9 with TRBJ1-4; the D gene is possibly TRBD1 (6 bases). This CDR3 has 16 residues. The germline V gene has CDR1 SGDLS and CDR2 YYNGEE. Between the trimmed V and J ends, which lost 4 bases and 2 bases, there was a span of 15 bases. The CDR3 here is CASSRWQGSTNEKLFF. CDR3 bases: TGTGCCAGCAGCCGGTGGCAGGGGAGTACTAATGAAAAACTGTTTTTT. Supplemented by reference TRBV9 and TRBJ1-4, the full variable domain reads DSGVTQTPKHLITATGQRVTLRCSPRSGDLSVYWYQQSLDQGLQFLIQYYNGEERAKGNILERFSAQQFPDLHSELNLSSLELGDSALYFCASSRWQGSTNEKLFFGSGTQLSVL.

The chain couples TRBV10-3 to TRBJ1-3; D is unclear. Per germline, CDR1 ENHRY and CDR2 SYGVKD. With 6 bases removed from V and 0 bases from J, the gap between germline ends came to 6 bases. The CDR3 totals 13 residues. The CDR3 loop is CAIRAFSGNTIYF. Here the CDR3 DNA reads TGTGCCATCAGGGCTTTCTCTGGAAACACCATATATTTT.

This clone has only one observation. The rearrangement links TRBV2 to TRBJ1-2; tentative D call: TRBD1 (6 bases). The ends were cut back, 6 bases at V and 5 bases at J, with 13 bases in the middle. The CDR3 runs 13 residues. The germline V gene has CDR1 SNHLY and CDR2 FYNNEI. The CDR3 region is CASSPGQPYGYTF. The CDR3, as DNA: TGTGCCAGCAGCCCGGGACAACCTTATGGCTACACCTTC. The full variable domain, its missing parts supplied by reference TRBV2 and TRBJ1-2, is EPEVTQTPSHQVTQMGQEVILRCVPISNHLYFYWYRQILGQKVEFLVSFYNNEISEKSEIFDDQFSVERPDGSNFTLKIRSTKLEDSAMYFCASSPGQPYGYTFGSGTRLTVV.

The V gene is TRBV4-1, the J gene TRBJ2-7; D is perhaps TRBD2 (5 bases). This CDR3 region has 15 residues. Germline V gene data show CDR1 as MGHRA and CDR2 as YSYEKL. V lost 3 bases to trimming and J lost 0 bases, with 12 bases between them. DNA for the CDR3: TGCGCCAGCAGCCACCGGGATTTCCCCTCCTACGAGCAGTACTTC. It specifies CASSHRDFPSYEQYF.

This chain links TRBV2 with TRBJ2-1, with D possibly TRBD2 on 7 matching bases. Germline-derived CDR1 and CDR2 are SNHLY and FYNNEI. Trimming pared 6 bases from V and 1 base from J, leaving 16 bases between. The CDR3 consists of 16 residues. The CDR3: CASRVRGAQSYNEQFF. The DNA for the CDR3 is TGTGCCAGCAGGGTCCGGGGGGCACAATCCTACAATGAGCAGTTCTTC.

This clone has a handful of counts. The gene calls are TRBV10-1 and TRBJ2-7; possibly TRBD2 for D (6 bases). The CDR3 is made up of 15 amino acids. Trimming left V 0 bases short and J 4 bases short, with 13 bases between. Germline V gene lookup returns CDR1 WNHNN and CDR2 SYGVQD (reference sequence). The CDR3: CASSESRWGGYEQYF. CDR3 nucleotides: TGCGCCAGCAGTGAGTCCAGGTGGGGAGGATACGAGCAGTACTTC.

The CDR3 protein is CASSLTSGNTGELFF. The CDR3 DNA is TGCGCCAGCAGTTTGACTAGCGGGAACACCGGGGAGCTGTTTTTT. The chain combines TRBV5-1 with TRBJ2-2; 9 nucleotides agree with TRBD2. Trimming cost V 5 bases and J 1 base; bases outside gene matches: 3. This CDR3 region has 15 residues. Germline CDR1 and CDR2: SGHRS and YFSETQ. The variable domain in full, completed from reference TRBV5-1 and TRBJ2-2, reads KAGVTQTPRYLIKTRGQQVTLSCSPISGHRSVSWYQQTPGQGLQFLFEYFSETQRNKGNFPGRFSGRQFSNSRSEMNVSTLELGDSALYLCASSLTSGNTGELFFGEGSRLTVL.

This chain connects TRBV12-2 to TRBJ2-7; TRBD2, the D gene given by the table, was not confirmed from the DNA. TRBV12-2 is a pseudogene locus. The CDR3 runs 11 residues. CDR3 amino acids: CASRSGGEQYF. The CDR3 DNA sequence: TGTGCAAGTCGCAGTGGGGGGGAGCAGTACTTC.

The chain combines TRBV28 with TRBJ2-3; 9 nucleotides match TRBD2. Germline CDR1 is MDHEN and CDR2 is SYDVKM. The CDR3 sequence is 16 residues long. V was clipped by 4 bases and J by 5 bases; unmatched bases: 10. The CDR3 DNA follows: TGTGCCAGCAGTTCGTCGTCTAGCGGGATTTTAGATACGCAGTATTTT. Translation gives CASSSSSSGILDTQYF.

The chain is built from TRBV2 and TRBJ1-2; D is unresolved. CDR1 and CDR2 from the germline V gene are SNHLY and FYNNEI. The CDR3 length is 15 residues. V gave up 0 bases and J gave up 4 bases, with 12 bases separating them. CDR3 in amino acids: CASSEAPRSRYGYTF. CDR3 sequence (DNA): TGTGCCAGCAGTGAAGCCCCCCGGAGTCGCTATGGCTACACCTTC.

The rearrangement links TRBV4-3 to TRBJ1-3; tentatively, D is TRBD1 (5 bases). With 0 bases removed from V and 4 bases from J, the gap between germline ends came to 13 bases. Germline V lookup: CDR1 LGHNA, CDR2 YSLEER. The CDR3 is 16 residues long. The CDR3 DNA sequence: TGCGCCAGCAGCCAAGATTGGCGGGACCAGGGAAACACCATATATTTT. Amino acids: CASSQDWRDQGNTIYF.

The chain joins TRBV7-9 to TRBJ2-7; TRBD1 agrees at 8 bases. V lost 7 bases, J lost 7 bases, and 6 bases stayed unmatched. The germline V gene encodes CDR1 SEHNR and CDR2 FQNEAQ (reference sequence). The length of the CDR3 is 12 residues. CDR3 residues: CASNDRGREQYF. CDR3 sequence (DNA): TGTGCCAGCAACGACAGGGGTAGGGAGCAGTACTTC.

This clone was observed a single time. At one end the junction does not follow the germline gene, possibly because of a read error. The chain combines TRBV19 with TRBJ2-7; TRBD1 might be the D (6 bases). The CDR3 spans 12 residues. CDR1 is LNHDA and CDR2 is SQIVND in the germline V gene (reference sequence). CDR3 amino acids: CASSSETGHSNF. The CDR3 nucleotides are TGTGCCAGTAGTAGTGAGACAGGACACAGTAACTTC.

This rearrangement joins TRBV6-5 to TRBJ2-7; D not resolved. V lost 0 bases, J lost 0 bases, and 12 bases lay in between. Germline values: CDR1 MNHEY, CDR2 SVGAGI. This CDR3 has 16 amino acids. The CDR3 region has the DNA TGTGCCAGCAGTTACTCGGCAGGCCCAGGCTCCTACGAGCAGTACTTC. It specifies CASSYSAGPGSYEQYF.